This is a list of T cell receptor beta chains from one sample in a study of siplizumab effects on memory and regulatory T cells. Here immunoSEQ multiplex PCR was the method, and the copy in TCRdb shows in-frame clones only, minus some. The sample shows roughly 92,000 clones, just under 95% of them seen only once. Specimen: non-Treg CD4+ T cells sorted from blood. The receptors were gathered from a human donor in good health. The CDR3 runs from the conserved cysteine through the conserved F or W. The D gene is left open where the match is weak. The size entry is marked missing in some rows and otherwise reads once, few, many or a size class.

d_call j_call clone_size v_call cdr3_nt cdr3_aa
NA TRBJ2-3 once TRBV20-1 TGCAGTCTGGGTAGGGTTGATACGCAGTATTTT CSLGRVDTQYF
NA TRBJ1-4 NA TRBV4-1 TGCGCCAGCAGCCGGGCCGGGACGACTAATGAAAAACTGTTTTTT CASSRAGTTNEKLFF
NA TRBJ1-3 NA TRBV5-4 TGTGCCAGCAGTGGGGGGGCAGTCTCTGGAAACACCATATATTTT CASSGGAVSGNTIYF
NA TRBJ1-2 NA TRBV7-9 TGTGCCAGCAGCTTAGTAGAGGGGGTCGATGGCTACACCTTC CASSLVEGVDGYTF
NA TRBJ1-4 NA TRBV6-6 TGTGCCAGCAGTTACCGGCAGGGTGAACGTGGAGAAAAACTGTTTTTT CASSYRQGERGEKLFF
TRBD1 TRBJ2-5 once TRBV29-1 TGCAGCGTTGAAAAGGGGGCCCAAGAGACCCAGTACTTC CSVEKGAQETQYF
NA TRBJ2-3 NA TRBV6-8 TGTGCCAGCAGCTTCGGTGGGACGCAGTATTTT CASSFGGTQYF
NA TRBJ2-5 NA TRBV4-1 TGCGCCAGCAGCCAAGATTTCGGGAGACGGGAGACCCAGTACTTC CASSQDFGRRETQYF
NA TRBJ2-3 NA TRBV30 TGTGCCTGGAGTAAGAACCCTAGCACGGCGCAGTATTTT CAWSKNPSTAQYF
NA TRBJ1-2 NA TRBV30 TGTGCCTGGACCGGTAACTATGGCTACACCTTC CAWTGNYGYTF
NA TRBJ1-1 once TRBV19 TGTGCCAGTAGTATTGGACATCGGGTGGGGACTGAAGCTTTCTTT CASSIGHRVGTEAFF
NA TRBJ2-3 NA TRBV10-2 TGCGCCAGCAGAGAGGCGTCAGGGGGCACAGATACGCAGTATTTT CASREASGGTDTQYF
TRBD1 TRBJ2-1 NA TRBV19 TGTGCCAGTAGCCGCAAACAGGGGGCAACCTACAATGAGCAGTTCTTC CASSRKQGATYNEQFF
NA TRBJ1-5 NA TRBV6-6 TGTGCCAGCAGCACGGACAGTTTGATTAGCAATCAGCCCCAGCATTTT CASSTDSLISNQPQHF
NA TRBJ1-6 NA TRBV30 TGTGCCTGGAGTGAAGGAATCTATAATTCACCCCTCCACTTT CAWSEGIYNSPLHF